The 9 T cell receptor beta chains in this list originate from one sample, sequenced in a study of T cell changes during pregnancy in multiple sclerosis. Data came from immunoSEQ multiplex PCR; TCRdb stores just in-frame clones and leaves some out. The sample has 120,000 or so clones; approximately 95% are singletons. Sequenced material: peripheral blood, taken before pregnancy. The receptors shown here come from a female donor with multiple sclerosis, enrolled in a pregnancy study.

The CDR3 DNA reads TGCAGCGGTGACAGGGGGGAGACTGAAGCTTTCTTT. Translating it yields CSGDRGETEAFF. V usage is TRBV29-1 and J usage is TRBJ1-1; 9 nucleotides line up with TRBD1. The CDR3 spans 12 residues. The trim removed 7 bases at V and 5 bases at J, leaving 5 bases unmatched. Germline V CDR1 and CDR2: SQVTM, ANQGSEA.

This sequence joins TRBV28 and TRBJ2-2; TRBD2 matches 9 bases. Germline trimming cut 2 bases from V and 5 bases from J; bases unmatched to any gene: 15. The CDR3 contains 19 residues. Germline assignment: CDR1 MDHEN and CDR2 SYDVKM. CDR3 coding DNA: TGTGCCAGCAGTTTACGGCTGACCCGACTAGCGGAGGGGACCGGGGAGCTGTTTTTT. Translated: CASSLRLTRLAEGTGELFF.

The rearrangement links TRBV6-6 to TRBJ1-1; D is possibly TRBD1 (5 bases). Per the germline V gene, CDR1 is MNHNY and CDR2 is SVGAGI (reference sequence). The V gene lost 6 bases and the J gene lost 5 bases, with 16 bases spanning the gap. The CDR3 has 14 residues. In DNA, the CDR3 is TGTGCCAGCAGGACTCTAGGGGCGATTACTGAAGCTTTCTTT. Translation gives CASRTLGAITEAFF.

CDR3 protein: CASILTGTGGSSPLHF. In DNA, the CDR3 is TGTGCCAGCATTTTAACCGGGACAGGGGGATCTTCACCCCTCCACTTT. The V and J genes are TRBV2 and TRBJ1-6; 11 nucleotides line up with TRBD1. The germline CDR1 and CDR2 sequences are SNHLY and FYNNEI. V lost 7 bases to trimming and J lost 9 bases; unmatched junction nucleotides: 11. The CDR3 runs to 16 residues.

V gene TRBV5-1 combines with J gene TRBJ1-3; no firm D call. The CDR3 contains 14 residues. Trimming cost V 4 bases and J 9 bases, with 17 bases left between them. Germline V gives CDR1 SGHRS, CDR2 YFSETQ. CDR3: CASSQSGSMSTIYF. The CDR3 coding sequence is TGCGCCAGCAGCCAAAGCGGGAGCATGAGCACCATATATTTT. The entire variable domain, with the rest obtained from reference TRBV5-1 and TRBJ1-3, is as follows: KAGVTQTPRYLIKTRGQQVTLSCSPISGHRSVSWYQQTPGQGLQFLFEYFSETQRNKGNFPGRFSGRQFSNSRSEMNVSTLELGDSALYLCASSQSGSMSTIYFGEGSWLTVV.

The chain combines TRBV2 with TRBJ2-5, with 9 bases identical to TRBD1. From germline, CDR1 is SNHLY and CDR2 FYNNEI. The CDR3 is 15 residues long. Trimming cost V 7 bases and J 5 bases; bases outside gene matches: 11. The CDR3 spells CASNPGQGGGETQYF. The DNA of the CDR3 is TGTGCCAGCAACCCGGGACAGGGTGGGGGGGAGACCCAGTACTTC.

The rearrangement joins TRBV7-9 to TRBJ2-7; 8 bases are shared with TRBD1. CDR3 length: 15 amino acids. Germline V CDR1 and CDR2: SEHNR, FQNEAQ (reference sequence). The ends lost 1 base at V and 3 bases at J; junction bases unmatched: 5. CDR3 DNA: TGTGCCAGCAGCTTAGGGGACAGGAGACTCTACGAGCAGTACTTC. Encoded protein: CASSLGDRRLYEQYF.

The chain carries TRBV10-1 and TRBJ2-5; 8 bases line up with TRBD2. V dropped 0 bases and J dropped 5; count of bases not matched to a gene: 8. The CDR3 sequence is 16 residues long. Per germline, CDR1 WNHNN and CDR2 SYGVQD (reference sequence). As DNA, the CDR3 is TGCGCCAGCAGTGAGTCACGGAGCGGGAGCGGGGAGACCCAGTACTTC. This translates into CASSESRSGSGETQYF.

The gene calls are TRBV25-1 and TRBJ1-1; D remains ambiguous. Germline loops: CDR1 MGHDK, CDR2 SYGVNS. The CDR3 loop spans 15 amino acids. V lost 1 base and J 1 base, leaving 10 bases between the germline ends. CDR3 loop: CASSESPPRNTEAFF. The CDR3 DNA reads TGTGCCAGCAGTGAATCTCCTCCCAGGAACACTGAAGCTTTCTTT.